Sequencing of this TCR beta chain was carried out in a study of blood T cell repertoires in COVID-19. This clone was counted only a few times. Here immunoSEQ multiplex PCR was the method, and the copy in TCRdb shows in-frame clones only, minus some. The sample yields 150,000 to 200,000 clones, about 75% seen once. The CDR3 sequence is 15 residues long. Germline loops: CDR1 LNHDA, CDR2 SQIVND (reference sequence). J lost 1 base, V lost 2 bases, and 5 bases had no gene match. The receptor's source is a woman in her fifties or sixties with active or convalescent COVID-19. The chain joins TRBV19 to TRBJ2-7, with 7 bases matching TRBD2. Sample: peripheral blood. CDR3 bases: TGTGCCAGTAGTATATCTAGCGGACCTTCCTACGAGCAGTACTTC. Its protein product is CASSISSGPSYEQYF.